Given below is one T cell receptor beta chain in context. This sample stems from a study of blood T cell repertoires in COVID-19. Study-level information: Italy, Spain and the United States were the sources of the convalescent and acute COVID-19 samples. Nucleic acid was either cDNA or gDNA, and it came from T cells, B-cell-depleted T cells, or PBMCs.

As processed by the authors: Amplifying reference gene primers gave estimates of nucleated cell counts. TCRdb keeps only in-frame clones here, not all; method: immunoSEQ multiplex PCR. V and J calls and clone size are those listed in that table; D and trimming were worked out from the DNA. Of more than 200,000 clones detected, about 86% appear once; the ten largest clones hold 8.9%. The CDR3 contains 12 residues. V shed 7 bases and J shed 11 bases, with 18 bases lying between them. From germline, CDR1 is SGHRS and CDR2 YFSETQ. This sequence originates from a man older than 75 with acute or convalescent COVID-19. The chain links TRBV5-1 to TRBJ1-1, with D maybe TRBD1 (6 bases). The sample consisted of peripheral blood. CDR3 nucleotides: TGCGCCAGCGCAGGGGACACCGGCCGGGCTTTCTTT. Translating it yields CASAGDTGRAFF.